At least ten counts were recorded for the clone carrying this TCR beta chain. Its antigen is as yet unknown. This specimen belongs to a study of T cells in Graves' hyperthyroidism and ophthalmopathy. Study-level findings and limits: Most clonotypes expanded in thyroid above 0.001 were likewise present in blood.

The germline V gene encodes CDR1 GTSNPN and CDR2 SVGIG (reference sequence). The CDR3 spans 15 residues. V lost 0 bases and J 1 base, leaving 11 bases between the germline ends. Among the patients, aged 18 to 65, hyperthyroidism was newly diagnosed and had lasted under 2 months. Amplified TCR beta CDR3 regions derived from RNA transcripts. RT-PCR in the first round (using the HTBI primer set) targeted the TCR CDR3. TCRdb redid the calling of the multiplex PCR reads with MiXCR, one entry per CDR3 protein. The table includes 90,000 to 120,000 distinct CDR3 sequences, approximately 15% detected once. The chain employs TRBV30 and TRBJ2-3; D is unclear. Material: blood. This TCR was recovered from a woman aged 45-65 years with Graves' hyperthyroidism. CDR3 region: CAWSVVDVGTDTQYF. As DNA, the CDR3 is TGTGCCTGGAGTGTAGTTGACGTAGGCACAGATACGCAGTATTTT.